This T cell receptor (beta chain) emerged from a study of T cells in Graves' hyperthyroidism and ophthalmopathy. Worth noting for this clonotype: The antigen is not known.

This CDR3 is 13 amino acids long. The germline V gene has CDR1 LNHDA and CDR2 SQIVND (reference sequence). Trimming took off 8 bases at V and 4 bases at J, with 9 bases between the two ends. Findings of the study overall: Researchers report that a 13 V-J model separated ophthalmopathy from stable hyperthyroidism. Appearing also in blood were most of the thyroid clonotypes expanded above 0.001.

Authors of the study amplified TCR beta CDR3 regions from RNA transcripts. When the TCR CDR3 underwent first-round RT-PCR, the HTBI primer set was used. Via MiXCR, TCRdb re-called the multiplex PCR reads, giving one row per CDR3 protein. The table lists more than 500,000 distinct CDR3 sequences, approximately 49% of them singletons. Source material: peripheral blood or thyroid tissue (not recorded which). The chain joins TRBV19 to TRBJ2-6; no firm D call. This TCR was sampled from an adult woman with Graves' disease, either hyperthyroidism or ophthalmopathy (not recorded which). CDR3 amino acids: CASDLAGANVLTF. CDR3 DNA: TGTGCCAGTGACCTTGCAGGGGCCAACGTCCTGACTTTC.